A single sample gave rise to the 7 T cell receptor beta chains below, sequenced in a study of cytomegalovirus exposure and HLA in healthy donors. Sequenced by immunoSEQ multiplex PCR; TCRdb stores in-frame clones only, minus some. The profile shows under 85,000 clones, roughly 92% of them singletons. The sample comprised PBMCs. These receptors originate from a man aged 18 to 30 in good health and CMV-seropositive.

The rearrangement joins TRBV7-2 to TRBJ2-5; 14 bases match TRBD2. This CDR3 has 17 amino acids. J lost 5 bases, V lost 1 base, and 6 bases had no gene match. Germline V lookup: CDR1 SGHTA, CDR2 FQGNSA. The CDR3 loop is CASSLVGTSGSYETQYF. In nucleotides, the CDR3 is TGTGCCAGCAGCTTAGTAGGGACTAGCGGGAGTTATGAGACCCAGTACTTC. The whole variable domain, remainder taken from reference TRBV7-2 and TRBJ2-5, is GAGVSQSPSNKVTEKGKDVELRCDPISGHTALYWYRQSLGQGLEFLIYFQGNSAPDKSGLPSDRFSAERTGGSVSTLTIQRTQQEDSAVYLCASSLVGTSGSYETQYFGPGTRLLVL.

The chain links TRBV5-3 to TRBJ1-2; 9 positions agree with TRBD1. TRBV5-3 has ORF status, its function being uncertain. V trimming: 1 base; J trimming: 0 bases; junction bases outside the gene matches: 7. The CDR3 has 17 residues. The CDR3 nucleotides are TGTGCCAGAAGCTTGCAGGACAGGGGACCAGCTAACTATGGCTACACCTTC. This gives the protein CARSLQDRGPANYGYTF.

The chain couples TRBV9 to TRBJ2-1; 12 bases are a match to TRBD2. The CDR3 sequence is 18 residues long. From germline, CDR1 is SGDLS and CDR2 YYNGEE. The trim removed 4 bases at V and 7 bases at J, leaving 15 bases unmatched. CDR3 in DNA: TGTGCCAGCAGCCCAAGGCGACTAGCGGGAGAACTGGGAAATGAGCAGTTCTTC. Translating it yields CASSPRRLAGELGNEQFF. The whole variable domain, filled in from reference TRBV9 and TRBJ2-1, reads DSGVTQTPKHLITATGQRVTLRCSPRSGDLSVYWYQQSLDQGLQFLIQYYNGEERAKGNILERFSAQQFPDLHSELNLSSLELGDSALYFCASSPRRLAGELGNEQFFGPGTRLTVL.

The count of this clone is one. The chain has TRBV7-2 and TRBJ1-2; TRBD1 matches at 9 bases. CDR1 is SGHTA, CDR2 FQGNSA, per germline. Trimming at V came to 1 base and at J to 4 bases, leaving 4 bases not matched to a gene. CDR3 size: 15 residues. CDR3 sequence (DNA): TGTGCCAGCAGCTTAGATTGGGACAGGGTCTATGGCTACACCTTC. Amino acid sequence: CASSLDWDRVYGYTF.

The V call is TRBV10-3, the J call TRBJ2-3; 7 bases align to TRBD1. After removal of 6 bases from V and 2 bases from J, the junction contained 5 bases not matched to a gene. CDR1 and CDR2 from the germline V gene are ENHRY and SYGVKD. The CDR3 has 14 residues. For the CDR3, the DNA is TGTGCCATCAGCCCGGGACAGTTCACAGATACGCAGTATTTT. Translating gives CAISPGQFTDTQYF.

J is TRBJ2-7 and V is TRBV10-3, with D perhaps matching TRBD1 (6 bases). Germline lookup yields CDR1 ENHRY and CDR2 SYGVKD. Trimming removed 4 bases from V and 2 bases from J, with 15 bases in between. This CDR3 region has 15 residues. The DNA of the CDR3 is TGTGCCATCAGTGGCGAGGAACAGGGCCCCTACGAGCAGTACTTC. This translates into CAISGEEQGPYEQYF.

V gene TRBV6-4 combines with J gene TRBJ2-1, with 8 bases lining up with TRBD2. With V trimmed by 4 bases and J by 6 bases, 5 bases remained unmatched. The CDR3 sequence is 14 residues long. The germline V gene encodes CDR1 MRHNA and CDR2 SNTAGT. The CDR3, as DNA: TGTGCCAGCAGTGTGGGACTAGAGAGCAATGAGCAGTTCTTC. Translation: CASSVGLESNEQFF.